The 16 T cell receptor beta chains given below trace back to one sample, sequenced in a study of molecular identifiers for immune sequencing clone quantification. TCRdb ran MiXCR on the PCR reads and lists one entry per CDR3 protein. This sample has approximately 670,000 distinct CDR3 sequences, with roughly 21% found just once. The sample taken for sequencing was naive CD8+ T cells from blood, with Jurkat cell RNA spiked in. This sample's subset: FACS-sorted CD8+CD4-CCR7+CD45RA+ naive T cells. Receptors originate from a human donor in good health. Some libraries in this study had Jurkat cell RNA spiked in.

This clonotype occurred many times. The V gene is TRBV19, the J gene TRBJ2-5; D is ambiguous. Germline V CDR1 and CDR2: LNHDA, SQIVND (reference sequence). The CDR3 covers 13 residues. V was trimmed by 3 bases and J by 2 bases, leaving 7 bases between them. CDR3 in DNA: TGTGCCAGTAGTATGGTGCCACAAGAGACCCAGTACTTC. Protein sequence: CASSMVPQETQYF.

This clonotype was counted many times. The CDR3 is CASSLYQGGTDTQYF. In DNA, the CDR3 is TGTGCCAGCAGTTTATATCAGGGGGGGACAGATACGCAGTATTTT. The chain carries TRBV28 and TRBJ2-3, with D possibly being TRBD1 or TRBD2 (7 bases each). Germline assignment: CDR1 MDHEN and CDR2 SYDVKM. This CDR3 region has 15 residues. The V and J ends lost 1 base and 3 bases respectively, with 11 bases between them.

The CDR3 DNA reads as TGTGCCAGCAGCCCCGGGACAGGGGATCTTGGATTCTTGGAGACCCAGTACTTC. As protein: CASSPGTGDLGFLETQYF. The rearrangement joins TRBV12-3 or TRBV12-4 to TRBJ2-5; 10 nucleotides line up with TRBD1. With V trimmed by 6 bases and J by 5 bases, 18 bases remained unmatched. The CDR3 totals 18 residues.

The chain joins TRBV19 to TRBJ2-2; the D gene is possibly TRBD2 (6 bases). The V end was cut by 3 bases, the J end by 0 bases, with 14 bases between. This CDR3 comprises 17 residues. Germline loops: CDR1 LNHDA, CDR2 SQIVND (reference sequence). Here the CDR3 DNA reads TGTGCCAGTAGTATGGAGACTAGTTTCGCGAACACCGGGGAGCTGTTTTTT. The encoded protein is CASSMETSFANTGELFF.

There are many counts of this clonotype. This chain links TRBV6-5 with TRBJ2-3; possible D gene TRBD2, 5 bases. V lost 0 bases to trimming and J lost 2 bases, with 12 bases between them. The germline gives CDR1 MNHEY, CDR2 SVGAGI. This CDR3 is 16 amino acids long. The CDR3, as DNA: TGTGCCAGCAGTTACTCGAAGAGGGCACCCACAGATACGCAGTATTTT. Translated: CASSYSKRAPTDTQYF.

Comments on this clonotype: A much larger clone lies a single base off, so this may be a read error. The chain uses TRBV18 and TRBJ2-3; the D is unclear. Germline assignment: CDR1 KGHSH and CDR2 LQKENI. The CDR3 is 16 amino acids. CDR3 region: CAGSPERAVGTDTQYF. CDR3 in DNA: TGTGCCGGCTCGCCTGAACGTGCGGTTGGCACAGATACGCAGTATTTT.

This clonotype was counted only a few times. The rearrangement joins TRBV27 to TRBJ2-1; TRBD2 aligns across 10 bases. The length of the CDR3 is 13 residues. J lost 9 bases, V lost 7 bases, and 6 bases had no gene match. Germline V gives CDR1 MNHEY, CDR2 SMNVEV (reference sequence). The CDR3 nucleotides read TGTGCCAGCATGCTACTAGCGGGATCTGAGCAGTTCTTC. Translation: CASMLLAGSEQFF.

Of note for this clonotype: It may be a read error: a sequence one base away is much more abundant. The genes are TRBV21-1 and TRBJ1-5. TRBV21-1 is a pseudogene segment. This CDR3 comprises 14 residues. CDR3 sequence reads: CVSSKIGNKQPQHF. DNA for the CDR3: TGTGTCAGCAGCAAAATCGGTAACAAGCAGCCCCAGCATTTT.

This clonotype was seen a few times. Here the CDR3 reads CASSLVFGYEQYF. The CDR3 coding sequence is TGTGCCAGCAGCTTGGTATTTGGCTACGAGCAGTACTTC. V usage is TRBV5-6 and J usage is TRBJ2-7; D gene uncertain. V was trimmed by 0 bases and J by 3 bases, leaving 7 bases between them. The CDR3 has 13 amino acids. Germline CDR1 SGHDT, CDR2 YYEEEE.

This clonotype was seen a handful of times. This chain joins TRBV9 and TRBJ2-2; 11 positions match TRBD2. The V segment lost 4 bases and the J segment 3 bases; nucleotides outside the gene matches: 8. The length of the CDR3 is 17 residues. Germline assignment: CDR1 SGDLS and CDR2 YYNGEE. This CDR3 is CASSTHNSGRDTGELFF. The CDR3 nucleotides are TGTGCCAGCAGCACACACAATAGCGGGAGGGACACCGGGGAGCTGTTTTTT.

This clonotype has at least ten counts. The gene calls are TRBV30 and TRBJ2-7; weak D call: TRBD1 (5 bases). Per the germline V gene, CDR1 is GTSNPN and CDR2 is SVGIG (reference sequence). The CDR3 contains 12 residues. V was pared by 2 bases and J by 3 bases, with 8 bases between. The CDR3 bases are TGTGCCTGGAGTTGGGGCAGCTACGAGCAGTACTTC. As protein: CAWSWGSYEQYF.

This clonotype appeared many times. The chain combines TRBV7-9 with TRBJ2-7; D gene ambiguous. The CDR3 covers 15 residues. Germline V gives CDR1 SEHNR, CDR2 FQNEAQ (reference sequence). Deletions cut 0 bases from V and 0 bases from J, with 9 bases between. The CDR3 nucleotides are TGTGCCAGCAGCTTAGCCCTGGAAGCCTCCTACGAGCAGTACTTC. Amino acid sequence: CASSLALEASYEQYF.

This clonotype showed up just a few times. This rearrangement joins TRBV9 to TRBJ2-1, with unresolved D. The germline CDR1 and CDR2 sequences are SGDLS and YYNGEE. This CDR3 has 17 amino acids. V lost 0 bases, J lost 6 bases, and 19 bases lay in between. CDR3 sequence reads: CASSVEYRHFGRNEQFF. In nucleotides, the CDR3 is TGTGCCAGCAGCGTAGAGTATAGGCATTTTGGCCGCAATGAGCAGTTCTTC.

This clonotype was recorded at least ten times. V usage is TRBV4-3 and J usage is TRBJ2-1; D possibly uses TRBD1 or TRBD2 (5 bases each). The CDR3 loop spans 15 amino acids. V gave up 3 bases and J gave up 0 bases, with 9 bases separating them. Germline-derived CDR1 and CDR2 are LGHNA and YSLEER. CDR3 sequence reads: CASSQGRVSYNEQFF. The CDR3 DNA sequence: TGCGCCAGCAGCCAGGGACGTGTCTCCTACAATGAGCAGTTCTTC.

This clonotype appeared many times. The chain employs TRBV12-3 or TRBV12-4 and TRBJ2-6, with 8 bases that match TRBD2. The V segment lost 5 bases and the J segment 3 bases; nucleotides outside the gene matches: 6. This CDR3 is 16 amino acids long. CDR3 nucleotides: TGTGCCAGCAGTACCACAGGGACTAGTGGGGCCAACGTCCTGACTTTC. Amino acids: CASSTTGTSGANVLTF.

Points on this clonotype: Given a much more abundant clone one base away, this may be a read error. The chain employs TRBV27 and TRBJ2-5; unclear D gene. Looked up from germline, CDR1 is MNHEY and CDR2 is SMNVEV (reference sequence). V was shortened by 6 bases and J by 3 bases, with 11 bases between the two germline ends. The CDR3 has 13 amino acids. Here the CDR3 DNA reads TGTGCCAGCAGGTCCCTGGGAAAAGAGACCCAGTACTTC. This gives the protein CASRSLGKETQYF.